These T cell receptor beta chains were read from a single sample in a study of control samples from healthy donors and cancer patients. Only in-frame clones appear in the TCRdb table, and some are missing; sequencing was by immunoSEQ multiplex PCR. The sample records roughly 130,000 clones, over 85% being singletons. The specimen was blood. Receptor source: a man aged 25 to 40 in good health. Both conserved end residues are part of each CDR3. The D gene is left open where the match is weak. Expanded clones get a size class; other rows say once, few or many, or leave the size out.

clone size,J gene,V gene,CDR3 length,D gene,CDR3 protein
once,TRBJ2-7,TRBV7-9,16,TRBD1,CASSLEVGQGPDEQYF
.,TRBJ1-1,TRBV28,14,TRBD1,CASSLSGQGTEAFF
.,TRBJ2-1,TRBV9,17,TRBD2,CASSPSWTSGIYNEQFF
.,TRBJ1-4,TRBV2,12,TRBD1,CASVDRDEKLFF
.,TRBJ1-6,TRBV28,12,.,CASSSPNSPLHF
.,TRBJ2-2,TRBV3-1/TRBV3-2,15,TRBD1,CASSQEDRATGELFF
once,TRBJ2-5,TRBV28,15,TRBD1,CASSTPGQGLKTQYF
.,TRBJ1-3,TRBV9,14,TRBD1,CASSEGGQGNTIYF
.,TRBJ2-1,TRBV5-1,15,.,CASSLNRAAYNEQFF
.,TRBJ2-2,TRBV7-9,16,TRBD2,CASSPSGRGGTGELFF
.,TRBJ2-7,TRBV27,14,.,CASTPKVGPHEQYF
.,TRBJ1-2,TRBV19,13,.,CASSPDLNYGYTF
.,TRBJ2-7,TRBV7-9,12,.,CASSLGAYEQYF
few,TRBJ2-2,TRBV5-1,13,.,CASKGSSSGELFF
once,TRBJ2-1,TRBV28,16,TRBD1,CASSSPSGTGDNEQFF
.,TRBJ2-7,TRBV10-2,13,TRBD2,CASRTSGGDEQYF
.,TRBJ2-4,TRBV28,16,TRBD1,CASSLSGTGTENIQYF
.,TRBJ1-6,TRBV7-6,15,TRBD1,CASSSTGALNSPLHF
.,TRBJ1-2,TRBV15,17,TRBD1,CATSRDNGQGALYGYTF
once,TRBJ2-7,TRBV19,15,.,CASSIRASNPYEQYF
.,TRBJ1-1,TRBV24-1,14,.,CATGGGRVNTEAFF
few,TRBJ1-1,TRBV2,17,TRBD1,CASSDLRDRGSVTEAFF
.,TRBJ2-3,TRBV9,16,TRBD1,CASSGRQGALADTQYF
.,TRBJ2-3,TRBV14,15,TRBD1,CASSLTGAGTDTQYF
.,.,TRBV7-9,15,.,CASSSISAGSYEQYF
.,TRBJ1-2,TRBV28,10,.,CASSSYGYTF
once,TRBJ2-2,TRBV28,14,.,CASSVRPNTGELFF
.,TRBJ2-3,TRBV27,14,.,CASRFMTPTDTQYF
.,TRBJ2-1,TRBV12-2,22,.,CASRLAKSPGTSGTSSYNEQFF
.,TRBJ2-2,TRBV5-4,12,.,CASSLFPGELFF
.,TRBJ2-1,TRBV6-5,15,TRBD2,CASSYSLQREVEQFF
.,TRBJ1-3,TRBV19,13,.,CASSLDTGNTIYF
.,TRBJ1-4,TRBV29-1,11,.,CSVETDEKLFF
.,TRBJ1-5,TRBV2,14,.,CASRPGRIRQPQHF
.,TRBJ2-3,TRBV28,13,.,CASSSQRTDTQYF
.,TRBJ2-5,TRBV28,16,.,CASSLYRQGLEETQYF
.,TRBJ1-3,TRBV30,13,.,CAWSGESGNTIYF
.,TRBJ1-2,TRBV5-6,14,TRBD1,CASSLATGDGGYTF
once,TRBJ2-2,TRBV3-1/TRBV3-2,15,TRBD2,CASSPLAGRIGELFF
.,TRBJ2-2,TRBV27,15,TRBD1,CASSWQGENTGELFF
.,TRBJ2-2,TRBV3-1/TRBV3-2,13,.,CASSQRGTGELFF
.,TRBJ1-2,TRBV28,15,TRBD1,CASRTTGALNYGYTF
.,TRBJ2-2,TRBV18,18,TRBD1,CASSPLTGGAVVTGELFF
.,TRBJ2-1,TRBV15,16,TRBD1,CATSRLGTVSNNEQFF
once,TRBJ2-2,TRBV19,15,TRBD1,CASSILDRATGELFF
.,TRBJ2-2,TRBV2,12,.,CASSGGPGELFF
.,TRBJ1-3,TRBV5-6,16,.,CASSFLTGHSGNTIYF
.,TRBJ2-2,TRBV28,14,.,CASSLTRGAGELFF
.,TRBJ2-5,TRBV5-1,15,.,CASSLVSTQSGPQYF
.,TRBJ1-4,TRBV18,17,.,CASSPRVTTGTNEKLFF
.,TRBJ2-7,TRBV30,11,.,CAWLRVGEQYF
.,TRBJ1-1,TRBV5-6,15,.,CASSPEGAWVAEAFF
.,TRBJ2-2,TRBV13,18,TRBD2,CASSSGLAGGPGTGELFF
.,TRBJ2-1,TRBV6-4,15,TRBD1,CASSDSTGGFDEQFF
.,TRBJ2-2,TRBV30,14,.,CAWSVHVDTGELFF
.,TRBJ2-2,TRBV28,16,TRBD2,CASMGMRGAFTGELFF
.,TRBJ2-1,TRBV14,12,.,CASSPSYNEQFF
.,TRBJ2-7,TRBV5-1,15,TRBD2,CASGLAGGATYEQYF
.,TRBJ2-7,TRBV5-8,15,.,CASSLVRGAFYEQYF
.,TRBJ2-1,TRBV9,13,.,CASSDYEYNEQFF